The next 27 T cell receptor beta chains were all read from a single sample in a study of blood T cell repertoires in COVID-19. Assay: immunoSEQ multiplex PCR; the TCRdb copy retains only in-frame clones and omits some. The data show approximately 240,000 clones, with more than 65% seen just once and 3% held by the top ten. Specimen: peripheral blood. The receptor set was obtained from a woman aged 25 to 39 who had recovered from COVID-19.

The count of this clone is one. The chain recombines TRBV9 with TRBJ1-1; D is unclear. V shed 0 bases and J shed 4 bases, with 13 bases lying between them. CDR1 SGDLS and CDR2 YYNGEE come from the germline V gene. The CDR3 loop spans 15 amino acids. CDR3 sequence (DNA): TGTGCCAGCAGCGTAGAGATAGCCGCGGGCACTGAAGCTTTCTTT. It yields the protein CASSVEIAAGTEAFF.

This clone has just one count. The chain is built from TRBV29-1 and TRBJ1-2, with TRBD1 matching over 10 bases. This CDR3 is built from 12 residues. Germline-derived CDR1 and CDR2 are SQVTM and ANQGSEA. Trimming cost V 7 bases and J 6 bases; bases outside gene matches: 5. In DNA, the CDR3 is TGCAGCGACCGAGGGACAGGGGATGGCTACACCTTC. Protein sequence: CSDRGTGDGYTF.

The chain links TRBV5-1 to TRBJ2-2; 7 bases are a match to TRBD1. The CDR3 totals 11 residues. Trimming removed 10 bases from V and 7 bases from J; junction bases left unmatched: 4. Germline CDR1 reads SGHRS; CDR2 reads YFSETQ. The CDR3, as DNA: TGCGCCGTTCGACAGGGCGGGGAGCTGTTTTTT. Protein product: CAVRQGGELFF.

V and J are TRBV30 and TRBJ1-1, with a tentative D call TRBD1 (5 bases). V was clipped by 0 bases and J by 5 bases, with 19 bases between them. The CDR3 covers 16 residues. Germline V gene sequence: CDR1 GTSNPN, CDR2 SVGIG (reference sequence). The DNA of the CDR3 is TGTGCCTGGAGTGTACCCTACAGGCGGGGGTGGACTGAAGCTTTCTTT. Its translation: CAWSVPYRRGWTEAFF.

The V and J genes are TRBV28 and TRBJ1-2, with D possibly TRBD1 on 5 matching bases. CDR1 and CDR2 from the germline V gene are MDHEN and SYDVKM. This CDR3 contains 14 residues. Trimming took 6 bases from V and 6 from J, leaving 17 bases between them. CDR3 nucleotides: TGTGCCAGCAGGAGTTGGGGCAGGGAGGATGGCTACACCTTC. This translates into CASRSWGREDGYTF.

Of note for this clone: Compared with germline, one end of the junction differs, possibly owing to a read error. V usage is TRBV12-5 and J usage is TRBJ2-1, with 11 bases fitting TRBD2. This CDR3 comprises 12 residues. Germline loops: CDR1 LGHNT, CDR2 FRNRAP. The CDR3 loop is CASGLELAGVVF. As DNA, the CDR3 is TGTGCTAGTGGTTTAGAACTAGCGGGAGTGGTCTTC.

The chain combines TRBV27 with TRBJ2-2; tentative D call: TRBD1 (6 bases). The CDR3 is made up of 15 amino acids. V lost 4 bases and J lost 6, with 15 bases in between. Germline assignment: CDR1 MNHEY and CDR2 SMNVEV (reference sequence). This CDR3 reads CASSSRPEGAGELFF. The CDR3 region has the DNA TGTGCCAGCAGTTCGCGACCCGAGGGGGCCGGGGAGCTGTTTTTT.

The rearrangement joins TRBV7-3 to TRBJ2-3; D is undetermined. Germline-derived CDR1 and CDR2 are SGHTA and FQGTGA. This CDR3 is built from 14 residues. V dropped 3 bases and J dropped 4 bases, with 11 bases sitting between them. Written as DNA, the CDR3 is TGTGCCAGCAGCTTCCTGACGGGTTCAGATACGCAGTATTTT. It specifies CASSFLTGSDTQYF.

V is TRBV6-5 and J is TRBJ1-1; TRBD1 aligns across 10 bases. J gave up 10 bases and V 5 bases, and 10 bases lay outside the gene matches. The CDR3 has 14 residues. Germline V gives CDR1 MNHEY, CDR2 SVGAGI. The CDR3 protein is CASSTLGQGGGAFF. CDR3 DNA sequence: TGTGCCAGCAGTACACTAGGACAGGGGGGGGGAGCTTTCTTT.

The V and J genes are TRBV4-1 and TRBJ2-5, with D hard to call. Germline loops: CDR1 MGHRA, CDR2 YSYEKL. This CDR3 is 14 amino acids long. Deletions cut 1 base from V and 5 bases from J, with 11 bases between. The CDR3 nucleotides are TGCGCCAGCAGCCAAGTTGGGCTCGACGAGACCCAGTACTTC. Protein sequence: CASSQVGLDETQYF.

This clone was seen just once. This chain connects TRBV25-1 to TRBJ1-2; D remains ambiguous. The CDR3 runs to 12 residues. The germline gives CDR1 MGHDK, CDR2 SYGVNS. V was pared by 5 bases and J by 6 bases, with 10 bases between. The DNA of the CDR3 is TGTGCCAGCAGTCCCTCAGGCCATGGCTACACCTTC. Its protein product is CASSPSGHGYTF.

This clone showed up just once. The chain employs TRBV12-3 or TRBV12-4 and TRBJ1-5; D is perhaps TRBD1 (5 bases). V lost 2 bases, J lost 4 bases, and 6 bases lay in between. CDR3 length: 13 amino acids. This chain's CDR3 is CASSLSGNQPQHF. CDR3 bases: TGTGCCAGCAGTTTATCAGGGAATCAGCCCCAGCATTTT.

There are many counts of this clone. This chain uses TRBV6-5 with TRBJ2-5; TRBD1 might be the D (5 bases). Germline CDR1 is MNHEY and CDR2 is SVGAGI. The CDR3 extends over 14 amino acids. V lost 6 bases, J lost 1 base, and 12 bases lay in between. Here the CDR3 reads CASRRLTGQETQYF. CDR3 nucleotides: TGTGCCAGCAGACGCCTAACAGGCCAAGAGACCCAGTACTTC.

The chain is built from TRBV9 and TRBJ2-5; TRBD2 matches 10 bases. The J segment lost 4 bases and the V segment lost 3 bases, leaving 6 bases of the junction unmatched. The V gene's germline CDR1 is SGDLS and CDR2 YYNGEE. The CDR3 spans 15 residues. CDR3: CASSGWTSGTETQYF. The CDR3 DNA sequence: TGTGCCAGCAGCGGATGGACTAGCGGAACAGAGACCCAGTACTTC.

The chain employs TRBV6-1 and TRBJ2-7; TRBD1 matches 7 bases. V shed 1 base and J 2 bases; nucleotides not matched to a gene: 5. The CDR3 runs to 15 residues. Germline CDR1 is MNHNS and CDR2 is SASEGT. This CDR3 is CASSEEYGTAYEQYF. The CDR3 bases are TGTGCCAGCAGTGAAGAGTACGGGACAGCCTACGAGCAGTACTTC.

The chain is built from TRBV24-1 and TRBJ1-1; D gene unclear. V lost 4 bases, J lost 1 base, and 6 bases lay in between. This CDR3 comprises 13 residues. Germline V gene lookup returns CDR1 KGHDR and CDR2 SFDVKD. CDR3 nucleotides: TGTGCCACCAGTGACAACAAGAACACTGAAGCTTTCTTT. Its translation is CATSDNKNTEAFF.

The chain is built from TRBV5-1 and TRBJ2-5, with 8 bases identical to TRBD2. Looked up from germline, CDR1 is SGHRS and CDR2 is YFSETQ. V trimming: 4 bases; J trimming: 5 bases; junction bases outside the gene matches: 13. CDR3 length equals 16 residues. The CDR3 DNA sequence: TGCGCCAGCAGCGCCTCCCCAGCGGGAGACAAGGAGACCCAGTACTTC. This gives the protein CASSASPAGDKETQYF.

Written as DNA, the CDR3 is TGTGCCAGCAGAACCGGGACAGGTCTTAACTATGGCTACACCTTC. As protein: CASRTGTGLNYGYTF. The V gene is TRBV9, the J gene TRBJ1-2; 8 bases match TRBD1. J gave up 1 base and V 5 bases, and 7 bases lay outside the gene matches. CDR3 length: 15 amino acids. From germline, CDR1 is SGDLS and CDR2 YYNGEE. Full variable domain (rest looked up from reference TRBV9 and TRBJ1-2): DSGVTQTPKHLITATGQRVTLRCSPRSGDLSVYWYQQSLDQGLQFLIQYYNGEERAKGNILERFSAQQFPDLHSELNLSSLELGDSALYFCASRTGTGLNYGYTFGSGTRLTVV.

The chain links TRBV15 to TRBJ1-5; no definite D call. The CDR3 has 19 amino acids. The germline V gene has CDR1 LNHNV and CDR2 YYDKDF (reference sequence). V dropped 2 bases and J dropped 0 bases, with 20 bases sitting between them. CDR3 in amino acids: CATSRTAGRYNYSNQPQHF. The DNA for the CDR3 is TGTGCCACCAGCAGAACCGCGGGAAGGTATAATTATAGCAATCAGCCCCAGCATTTT. Based on the CDR3 plus reference TRBV15 and TRBJ1-5, the full variable domain is DAMVIQNPRYQVTQFGKPVTLSCSQTLNHNVMYWYQQKSSQAPKLLFHYYDKDFNNEADTPDNFQSRRPNTSFCFLDIRSPGLGDTAMYLCATSRTAGRYNYSNQPQHFGDGTRLSIL.

The chain combines TRBV7-9 with TRBJ2-7; 12 nucleotides align to TRBD1. The V segment lost 1 base and the J segment 4 bases; nucleotides outside the gene matches: 8. The CDR3 runs 17 residues. Germline CDR1 SEHNR, CDR2 FQNEAQ (reference sequence). The CDR3 coding sequence is TGTGCCAGCAGCTTAGAGTATGGGGGACAGGGGGCTTACGAGCAGTACTTC. Its protein is CASSLEYGGQGAYEQYF.

This chain connects TRBV28 to TRBJ1-5, with D possibly TRBD1 on 5 matching bases. Germline loops: CDR1 MDHEN, CDR2 SYDVKM. The length of the CDR3 is 12 residues. V gave up 4 bases and J gave up 5 bases, with 6 bases separating them. CDR3 DNA: TGTGCCAGCAGTTCGGGGGATCAGCCCCAGCATTTT. Its protein is CASSSGDQPQHF. Full variable domain (rest looked up from reference TRBV28 and TRBJ1-5): DVKVTQSSRYLVKRTGEKVFLECVQDMDHENMFWYRQDPGLGLRLIYFSYDVKMKEKGDIPEGYSVSREKKERFSLILESASTNQTSMYLCASSSGDQPQHFGDGTRLSIL.

The gene calls are TRBV29-1 and TRBJ2-5, with a weak D call TRBD2 (5 bases). V gave up 3 bases and J gave up 4 bases, with 9 bases separating them. The CDR3 is 12 amino acids. CDR1 SQVTM and CDR2 ANQGSEA come from the germline V gene. The CDR3 sequence: CSVDGVRETQYF. The CDR3 DNA reads as TGCAGCGTTGACGGGGTGCGAGAGACCCAGTACTTC. Using reference TRBV29-1 and TRBJ2-5 for the parts outside the CDR3, the full variable domain is SAVISQKPSRDICQRGTSLTIQCQVDSQVTMMFWYRQQPGQSLTLIATANQGSEATYESGFVIDKFPISRPNLTFSTLTVSNMSPEDSSIYLCSVDGVRETQYFGPGTRLLVL.

The rearrangement uses TRBV30 and TRBJ2-1; 8 nucleotides align to TRBD2. V gave up 3 bases and J gave up 7 bases; unmatched junction bases: 8. The germline gives CDR1 GTSNPN, CDR2 SVGIG (reference sequence). The CDR3 runs 14 residues. The CDR3 DNA follows: TGTGCCTGGAGAATTACGGGAGGGTGGAATGAGCAGTTCTTC. Translation: CAWRITGGWNEQFF. Supplemented by reference TRBV30 and TRBJ2-1, the full variable domain reads SQTIHQWPATLVQPVGSPLSLECTVEGTSNPNLYWYRQAAGRGLQLLFYSVGIGQISSEVPQNLSASRPQDRQFILSSKKLLLSDSGFYLCAWRITGGWNEQFFGPGTRLTVL.

The CDR3 DNA is TGTGCCAGCAGCGTAGGTAGTATCAACACAGATACGCAGTATTTT. Translating it yields CASSVGSINTDTQYF. The chain combines TRBV9 with TRBJ2-3, with D uncertain. Deletions cut 0 bases from V and 2 bases from J, with 10 bases between. The CDR3 spans 15 residues. Germline values: CDR1 SGDLS, CDR2 YYNGEE.

This clone was counted between two and nine times. The chain has TRBV30 and TRBJ2-7; 8 bases line up with TRBD2. The trim removed 5 bases at V and 7 bases at J, leaving 10 bases unmatched. CDR1 and CDR2 from the germline V gene are GTSNPN and SVGIG (reference sequence). The CDR3 length is 13 residues. The CDR3 reads CAWCSGISVEQYF. The CDR3 DNA is TGTGCCTGGTGTAGCGGGATCTCCGTAGAGCAGTACTTC. Using reference TRBV30 and TRBJ2-7 for the parts outside the CDR3, the full variable domain is SQTIHQWPATLVQPVGSPLSLECTVEGTSNPNLYWYRQAAGRGLQLLFYSVGIGQISSEVPQNLSASRPQDRQFILSSKKLLLSDSGFYLCAWCSGISVEQYFGPGTRLTVT.

CDR3 DNA sequence: TGTGCCAGCAGCCACGGGCCCGACAGGGATACGCAGTATTTT. Residues: CASSHGPDRDTQYF. The V and J genes are TRBV27 and TRBJ2-3; tentatively, D is TRBD1 (6 bases). V was clipped by 6 bases and J by 6 bases, with 16 bases between them. Germline V gene data show CDR1 as MNHEY and CDR2 as SMNVEV (reference sequence). This CDR3 has 14 amino acids.

This clone appeared a single time. This chain uses TRBV11-2 with TRBJ2-1; 14 bases line up with TRBD2. V trimming: 0 bases; J trimming: 9 bases; junction bases outside the gene matches: 10. The CDR3 consists of 18 residues. The germline V gene encodes CDR1 SGHAT and CDR2 FQNNGV. CDR3 sequence (DNA): TGTGCCAGCAGCTTAGATTATTCGGGACTAGCGGGAGAAAGTGAGCAGTTCTTC. Translation: CASSLDYSGLAGESEQFF.